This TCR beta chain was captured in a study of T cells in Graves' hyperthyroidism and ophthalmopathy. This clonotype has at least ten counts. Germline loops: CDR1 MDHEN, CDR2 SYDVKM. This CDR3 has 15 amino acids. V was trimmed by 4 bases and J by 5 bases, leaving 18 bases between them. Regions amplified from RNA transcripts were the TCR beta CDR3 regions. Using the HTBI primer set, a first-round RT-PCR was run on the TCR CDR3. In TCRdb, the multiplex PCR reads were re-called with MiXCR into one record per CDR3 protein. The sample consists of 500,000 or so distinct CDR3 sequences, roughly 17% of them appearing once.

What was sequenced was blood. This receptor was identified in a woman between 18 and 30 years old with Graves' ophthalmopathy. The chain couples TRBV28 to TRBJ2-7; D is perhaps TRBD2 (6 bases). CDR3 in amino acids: CASSSRDSPPDEQYF. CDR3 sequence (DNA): TGTGCCAGCAGTTCCCGGGACTCTCCCCCCGACGAGCAGTACTTC.